Listed here are 18 T cell receptor beta chains from one sample, sequenced in a study of blood T cells in healthy people across ages. A sample-barcoded 5' primer and a J-beta primer mix were used in a second PCR of roughly 6 to 11 cycles. TCRdb re-derived calls from the 5' RACE reads in MiXCR, one entry per CDR3 protein. The data contain fewer than 800,000 distinct CDR3 sequences, 25% of them seen just once; the ten biggest clones take up roughly 9%. The same sample was also studied in work on T cells of mothers and their children.

Material: blood. Every receptor here comes from a boy younger than 18 in good health.

The J gene is TRBJ2-3, the V gene TRBV7-9; D is perhaps TRBD1 or TRBD2 (5 bases each). This CDR3 comprises 15 residues. V was cut by 6 bases and J by 2 bases, with 15 bases left in between. Looked up from germline, CDR1 is SEHNR and CDR2 is FQNEAQ (reference sequence). The CDR3 DNA is TGTGCCAGCAGTCTGTCGGGGCAACTCACAGATACGCAGTATTTT. Its protein is CASSLSGQLTDTQYF.

V usage is TRBV6-5 and J usage is TRBJ2-5, with D perhaps TRBD1 or TRBD2 (6 bases each). Judging by the DNA end, TRBJ2-1 fits better; the J call may be wrong. CDR1 and CDR2 (germline): MNHEY, SVGAGI. The CDR3 spans 11 residues. This chain's CDR3 is CASRGQNEQFF. The CDR3 coding sequence is TGTGCCAGCCGGGGGCAAAATGAGCAGTTCTTC.

The CDR3 reads CASNGGKGTQYF. CDR3 coding DNA: TGTGCCAGCAACGGGGGCAAGGGGACCCAGTACTTC. The V call is TRBV7-9, the J call TRBJ2-5, with D perhaps assigned TRBD1 or TRBD2 (6 bases each). The CDR3 loop spans 12 amino acids. V was shortened by 7 bases and J by 7 bases, with 13 bases between the two germline ends. Germline lookup yields CDR1 SEHNR and CDR2 FQNEAQ (reference sequence).

This clonotype was detected only a few times. The chain combines TRBV3-1 with TRBJ1-5, with 9 bases aligning to TRBD1. CDR1 and CDR2 from the germline V gene are LGHDT and YNNKEL (reference sequence). This CDR3 spans 14 amino acids. J was trimmed by 5 bases and V by 3 bases; bases with no gene match: 2. CDR3 residues: CASSQTGGDQPQHF. The DNA for the CDR3 is TGTGCCAGCAGCCAGACAGGGGGGGATCAGCCCCAGCATTTT. Variable domain in full (rest from reference TRBV3-1 and TRBJ1-5): DTAVSQTPKYLVTQMGNDKSIKCEQNLGHDTMYWYKQDSKKFLKIMFSYNNKELIINETVPNRFSPKSPDKAHLNLHINSLELGDSAVYFCASSQTGGDQPQHFGDGTRLSIL.

V gene TRBV20-1 combines with J gene TRBJ2-7, with TRBD2 identical over 9 bases. Germline assignment: CDR1 DFQATT and CDR2 SNEGSKA (reference sequence). V lost 1 base and J lost 0; bases outside the gene matches: 4. The CDR3 sequence is 15 residues long. CDR3: CSARGPSGNSYEQYF. The CDR3 DNA is TGCAGTGCTAGAGGTCCTAGCGGGAACTCCTACGAGCAGTACTTC.

The J gene is TRBJ2-5, the V gene TRBV12-3 or TRBV12-4; TRBD1 is a possible D gene (5 bases). Trimming removed 6 bases from V and 5 bases from J, with 13 bases in between. The CDR3 has 13 amino acids. The CDR3 is CASRGRRSETQYF. DNA for the CDR3: TGTGCCAGCAGGGGGCGAAGGAGTGAGACCCAGTACTTC.

The V gene is TRBV5-1, the J gene TRBJ2-3, with D possibly being TRBD2 (5 bases). Germline V gives CDR1 SGHRS, CDR2 YFSETQ. V lost 4 bases and J lost 2, with 11 bases in between. The CDR3 is 14 residues long. CDR3: CASSGLDYTDTQYF. CDR3 DNA sequence: TGCGCCAGCAGCGGGCTAGACTACACAGATACGCAGTATTTT.

The rearrangement joins TRBV7-3 to TRBJ2-1, with D perhaps TRBD2 (6 bases). Germline V CDR1 and CDR2: SGHTA, FQGTGA. The CDR3 length is 16 residues. Trimming stripped 3 bases from V and 2 bases from J, with 14 bases between. As DNA, the CDR3 is TGTGCCAGCAGCTTCATAGGGACGGGGGCCTACAATGAGCAGTTCTTC. This translates into CASSFIGTGAYNEQFF.

The chain carries TRBV9 and TRBJ1-6; TRBD1 matches 7 bases. Trimming removed 2 bases from V and 10 bases from J; junction bases left unmatched: 6. CDR1 and CDR2 from the germline V gene are SGDLS and YYNGEE. CDR3 length: 14 residues. The CDR3 DNA sequence: TGTGCCAGCAGCGTTTCCGGGACAGACTCACCCCTCCACTTT. Its translation: CASSVSGTDSPLHF.

The CDR3 DNA is TGTGCCAGCAGTTCCTCTAAAGGGGGGGCTCGAGAGACCCAGTACTTC. The encoded protein is CASSSSKGGARETQYF. The J gene is TRBJ2-5, the V gene TRBV2; the D gene is possibly TRBD2 (7 bases). CDR1 and CDR2 from the germline V gene are SNHLY and FYNNEI. CDR3 length equals 16 residues. V lost 5 bases and J lost 4, with 20 bases in between. Full variable domain (outside the CDR3, taken from reference TRBV2 and TRBJ2-5): EPEVTQTPSHQVTQMGQEVILRCVPISNHLYFYWYRQILGQKVEFLVSFYNNEISEKSEIFDDQFSVERPDGSNFTLKIRSTKLEDSAMYFCASSSSKGGARETQYFGPGTRLLVL.

CDR3 residues: CASRPRDRVHEQYF. The CDR3 DNA follows: TGTGCCAGCAGGCCCCGGGACAGGGTACACGAGCAGTACTTC. The rearrangement links TRBV12-3 or TRBV12-4 to TRBJ2-5; 9 nucleotides agree with TRBD1. The better agreement between TRBJ2-7 and the DNA end casts doubt on the J call. The CDR3 length is 14 residues.

The V call is TRBV12-3 or TRBV12-4, the J call TRBJ2-6, with 7 bases fitting TRBD1. The length of the CDR3 is 16 residues. The J segment lost 0 bases and the V segment lost 6 bases, leaving 5 bases of the junction unmatched. CDR3 in DNA: TGTGCCAGCAGGGTGGGACAGAACTCTGGGGCCAACGTCCTGACTTTC. As protein: CASRVGQNSGANVLTF.

This clonotype was recorded at least ten times. As DNA, the CDR3 is TGTGCCAGCAGTTTAGATCGGGGAAACACTGAAGCTTTCTTT. Encoded protein: CASSLDRGNTEAFF. The chain has TRBV27 and TRBJ1-1; D unresolved. Looked up from germline, CDR1 is MNHEY and CDR2 is SMNVEV (reference sequence). This CDR3 is 14 amino acids long. V shed 2 bases and J shed 2 bases, with 9 bases lying between them.

The CDR3 reads CASSQGRLAGLDEQYF. The CDR3 DNA reads as TGCGCCAGCAGCCAAGGTCGATTAGCGGGTCTCGACGAGCAGTACTTC. This chain uses TRBV4-1 with TRBJ2-7; TRBD2 matches at 7 bases. Germline CDR1 and CDR2: MGHRA and YSYEKL. This CDR3 is built from 16 residues. With 1 base clipped from V and 5 bases from J, the junction kept 11 bases outside the gene matches.

The chain combines TRBV3-1 with TRBJ2-5; the match to TRBD2 covers 8 bases. V lost 1 base to trimming and J lost 3 bases; unmatched junction nucleotides: 7. CDR3 length equals 16 residues. Per the germline V gene, CDR1 is LGHDT and CDR2 is YNNKEL (reference sequence). This CDR3 reads CASSQAAGGGKETQYF. The CDR3 DNA follows: TGTGCCAGCAGCCAAGCAGCCGGGGGGGGTAAAGAGACCCAGTACTTC.

This clonotype appeared a few times. This chain links TRBV25-1 with TRBJ2-5, with 7 nucleotides matching TRBD1. Judging by the DNA end, TRBJ2-7 fits better; the J call may be wrong. This CDR3 has 15 amino acids. CDR1 is MGHDK and CDR2 is SYGVNS in the germline V gene. CDR3: CASSETPTGSYEQYF. The CDR3 region has the DNA TGTGCCAGCAGTGAAACCCCGACAGGGTCCTACGAGCAGTACTTC.

The rearrangement links TRBV6-5 to TRBJ2-5, with D possibly being TRBD2 (5 bases). With 6 bases removed from V and 5 bases from J, the gap between germline ends came to 10 bases. Germline values: CDR1 MNHEY, CDR2 SVGAGI. The CDR3 covers 12 residues. This CDR3 reads CASRRGFETQYF. CDR3 in DNA: TGTGCCAGCAGGAGAGGGTTTGAGACCCAGTACTTC.

The genes are TRBV5-1 and TRBJ2-5; D may be TRBD1 (5 bases). V lost 2 bases and J lost 5, with 10 bases in between. CDR3 length: 13 amino acids. Germline CDR1 is SGHRS and CDR2 is YFSETQ. CDR3 DNA sequence: TGCGCCAGCAGCTTTTTCCCAGGGGAGACCCAGTACTTC. Its translation is CASSFFPGETQYF.